These 26 T cell receptor beta chains were all obtained from the same sample, sequenced in a study of T cell responses to AZD1222 COVID-19 vaccine. Using immunoSEQ multiplex PCR, the repertoire was profiled, and TCRdb retains in-frame clones only, with some absent. The sample carries 100,000 to 150,000 clones, about 90% recorded once. The sequences come from peripheral blood, collected 28 days after the second AZD1222 dose. Receptors originate from an adult who received the AZD1222 COVID-19 vaccine.

The V call is TRBV6-5, the J call TRBJ1-1; possibly TRBD1 for D (5 bases). Germline lookup yields CDR1 MNHEY and CDR2 SVGAGI. The CDR3 contains 12 residues. V dropped 8 bases and J dropped 10 bases, with 17 bases sitting between them. The chain's CDR3 is CASDRDHLPAFF. The CDR3 nucleotides are TGTGCCAGCGACCGGGACCACCTCCCAGCTTTCTTT.

The V gene is TRBV25-1, the J gene TRBJ1-4; D gene uncertain. Germline CDR1 is MGHDK and CDR2 is SYGVNS. The ends were cut back, 4 bases at V and 7 bases at J, with 7 bases in the middle. The CDR3 sequence is 12 residues long. DNA of the CDR3: TGTGCCAGCAGTGCCTCCCTTGAAAAACTGTTTTTT. This gives the protein CASSASLEKLFF.

In its sample, this clone was seen once. The gene calls are TRBV6-2 or TRBV6-3 and TRBJ1-5, with a tentative D call TRBD1 (5 bases). The CDR3 extends over 15 amino acids. Trimming took 2 bases from V and 2 from J, leaving 10 bases between them. In germline, CDR1 is MNHEY, CDR2 SVGEGT. The CDR3 here is CASSYAGLGNQPQHF. As DNA, the CDR3 is TGTGCCAGCAGTTACGCAGGGCTTGGCAATCAGCCCCAGCATTTT.

CDR3 coding DNA: TGCGCCAGCAGTCCCCCGGACAGGGGGCTGACCGGGGAGCTGTTTTTT. It yields the protein CASSPPDRGLTGELFF. The chain carries TRBV5-1 and TRBJ2-2, with TRBD1 matching over 11 bases. CDR3 size: 16 residues. The J segment lost 5 bases and the V segment lost 5 bases, leaving 8 bases of the junction unmatched. Germline lookup yields CDR1 SGHRS and CDR2 YFSETQ.

V gene TRBV9 combines with J gene TRBJ2-2, with 9 bases fitting TRBD2. After removal of 0 bases from V and 4 bases from J, the junction contained 4 bases not matched to a gene. Germline lookup yields CDR1 SGDLS and CDR2 YYNGEE. CDR3 length: 16 amino acids. Here the CDR3 DNA reads TGTGCCAGCAGCGTAGGACTAGCGGAACCCACCGGGGAGCTGTTTTTT. Translation gives CASSVGLAEPTGELFF.

The chain is built from TRBV29-1 and TRBJ1-2; 8 nucleotides match TRBD1. CDR1 and CDR2 (germline): SQVTM, ANQGSEA. This CDR3 spans 14 amino acids. Unmatched junction bases numbered 9, after V lost 4 bases and J lost 5 bases. CDR3 nucleotide sequence: TGCAGCGTTGGGGTTAGCGGACAGGGATATGGCTACACCTTC. Translating gives CSVGVSGQGYGYTF.

The J gene is TRBJ1-4, the V gene TRBV28; D possibly corresponds to TRBD1 (5 bases). CDR1 is MDHEN and CDR2 is SYDVKM in the germline V gene. This CDR3 is 14 amino acids long. Trimming shortened V by 6 bases and J by 8 bases, and 16 bases separated the two germline ends. The CDR3 is CASRSGAGGEKLFF. The CDR3 bases are TGTGCCAGCAGGTCTGGGGCGGGTGGAGAAAAACTGTTTTTT. The full variable domain, with the rest looked up from reference TRBV28 and TRBJ1-4, is DVKVTQSSRYLVKRTGEKVFLECVQDMDHENMFWYRQDPGLGLRLIYFSYDVKMKEKGDIPEGYSVSREKKERFSLILESASTNQTSMYLCASRSGAGGEKLFFGSGTQLSVL.

In nucleotides, the CDR3 is TGTGCCAGCAGCTCCAACCAAGCCGACAGGGAGCTGTTTTTT. Encoded protein: CASSSNQADRELFF. The V call is TRBV7-3, the J call TRBJ2-2; D remains ambiguous. Germline V gives CDR1 SGHTA, CDR2 FQGTGA. V lost 4 bases, J lost 9 bases, and 15 bases lay in between. The CDR3 is 14 residues long.

The J gene is TRBJ1-1, the V gene TRBV28; 7 bases line up with TRBD1. The CDR3 sequence is 14 residues long. The germline V gene has CDR1 MDHEN and CDR2 SYDVKM. J lost 7 bases, V lost 3 bases, and 8 bases had no gene match. The CDR3 reads CASSLADRVSEAFF. The CDR3 DNA follows: TGTGCCAGCAGTTTGGCAGACAGGGTAAGTGAAGCTTTCTTT.

The V gene is TRBV3-1 (or the pseudogene TRBV3-2), the J gene TRBJ1-3; D is unclear. This CDR3 has 12 amino acids. The germline V gene encodes CDR1 LGHDT and CDR2 YNNKEL (reference sequence). Between the trimmed V and J ends, which lost 1 base and 8 bases, there was a span of 6 bases. DNA of the CDR3: TGTGCCAGCAGCCAAGTGTCAGACACCATATATTTT. This gives the protein CASSQVSDTIYF.

The chain couples TRBV7-6 to TRBJ1-2; 11 bases line up with TRBD1. V dropped 5 bases and J dropped 6; count of bases not matched to a gene: 8. The CDR3 covers 15 residues. Germline V gene lookup returns CDR1 SGHVS and CDR2 FNYEAQ. The CDR3 nucleotides read TGTGCCAGCAGCGCCGGACAGGGGGCTCGGAATGGCTACACCTTC. This sequence encodes CASSAGQGARNGYTF.

The CDR3 nucleotides are TGCAGCGTTGCCCGGGACAGGAGCTATGGCTACACCTTC. Protein product: CSVARDRSYGYTF. The chain joins TRBV29-1 to TRBJ1-2; 8 positions agree with TRBD1. Germline V CDR1 and CDR2: SQVTM, ANQGSEA. The CDR3 is 13 amino acids. V dropped 4 bases and J dropped 4; count of bases not matched to a gene: 5.

J is TRBJ2-7 and V is TRBV6-5; D remains ambiguous. Per germline, CDR1 MNHEY and CDR2 SVGAGI. The V and J ends lost 10 bases and 2 bases respectively, with 15 bases between them. CDR3 length equals 13 residues. CDR3 DNA: TGTGCCACCTCCCCGGGTTCTACCTACGAGCAGTACTTC. Protein product: CATSPGSTYEQYF.

J is TRBJ2-3 and V is TRBV24-1; no definite D call. Trimming shortened V by 3 bases and J by 3 bases, and 3 bases separated the two germline ends. Per the germline V gene, CDR1 is KGHDR and CDR2 is SFDVKD. This CDR3 has 12 amino acids. In DNA form, the CDR3 reads TGTGCCACCAGTGATCCGACAGATACGCAGTATTTT. This encodes CATSDPTDTQYF.

The chain recombines TRBV2 with TRBJ1-1; D remains unclear. The CDR3 is made up of 13 amino acids. Germline CDR1 and CDR2: SNHLY and FYNNEI. V was trimmed by 11 bases and J by 5 bases, leaving 18 bases between them. Written as DNA, the CDR3 is TGTGCCGGCTTGGAACTCCCAGGTACTGAAGCTTTCTTT. Protein sequence: CAGLELPGTEAFF.

This sequence joins TRBV19 and TRBJ1-2; weak D call: TRBD1 (5 bases). CDR1 and CDR2 from the germline V gene are LNHDA and SQIVND (reference sequence). The CDR3 runs to 15 residues. Trimming pared 5 bases from V and 6 bases from J, leaving 19 bases between. The CDR3 sequence: CASSPNPGPRDGYTF. The DNA of the CDR3 is TGTGCCAGTAGTCCGAACCCAGGGCCCAGAGATGGCTACACCTTC.

The V call is TRBV7-6, the J call TRBJ1-6; tentatively, D is TRBD1 (5 bases). Germline V gene lookup returns CDR1 SGHVS and CDR2 FNYEAQ. The CDR3 runs to 16 residues. The ends were cut back, 3 bases at V and 7 bases at J, with 16 bases in the middle. The CDR3 loop reads CASSLFAFGTNSPLHF. The CDR3 nucleotides are TGTGCCAGCAGCTTGTTCGCATTCGGGACCAATTCACCCCTCCACTTT.

V gene TRBV6-4 combines with J gene TRBJ1-2; D call uncertain. CDR1 is MRHNA and CDR2 is SNTAGT in the germline V gene. V was cut by 6 bases and J by 7 bases, with 15 bases left in between. This CDR3 has 13 amino acids. CDR3 amino acids: CASSSDYTSGYTF. The CDR3 nucleotides are TGTGCCAGCAGCTCGGACTACACGTCTGGCTACACCTTC.

The chain has TRBV20-1 and TRBJ1-3, with 7 bases matching TRBD1. The germline V gene has CDR1 DFQATT and CDR2 SNEGSKA (reference sequence). This CDR3 region has 15 residues. Germline trimming cut 5 bases from V and 0 bases from J; bases unmatched to any gene: 7. The CDR3 reads CSAGGTDRSGNTIYF. The CDR3 nucleotides read TGCAGTGCTGGTGGGACAGACCGCTCTGGAAACACCATATATTTT.

The chain couples TRBV27 to TRBJ1-1, with D hard to call. Germline V gene lookup returns CDR1 MNHEY and CDR2 SMNVEV (reference sequence). There are 14 residues in the CDR3. Trimming removed 0 bases at V and 2 bases at J, with 7 bases between. The CDR3 nucleotides read TGTGCCAGCAGTTTATCGACGATTAACACTGAAGCTTTCTTT. Its protein product is CASSLSTINTEAFF.

This chain joins TRBV14 and TRBJ2-2, with TRBD2 matching over 9 bases. CDR3 length: 14 residues. The V segment lost 4 bases and the J segment 3 bases; nucleotides outside the gene matches: 0. Germline CDR1 reads SGHDN; CDR2 reads FVKESK. In nucleotides, the CDR3 is TGTGCCAGCAGCCGACTAGCGGACACCGGGGAGCTGTTTTTT. Protein: CASSRLADTGELFF.

The sample holds a few counts of this clone. The chain recombines TRBV27 with TRBJ1-6; 9 bases line up with TRBD1. CDR1 is MNHEY, CDR2 SMNVEV, per germline (reference sequence). The CDR3 runs to 15 residues. V lost 9 bases, J lost 9 bases, and 12 bases stayed unmatched. DNA for the CDR3: TGTGCCAGTATGACAGGGGGGTGGGCAATTTCACCCCTCCACTTT. Its protein product is CASMTGGWAISPLHF.

V usage is TRBV18 and J usage is TRBJ1-1, with D unclear. Between the trimmed V and J ends, which lost 3 bases and 4 bases, there was a span of 9 bases. CDR1 and CDR2 (germline): KGHSH, LQKENI. The CDR3 totals 13 residues. This chain's CDR3 is CASSPGMGTEAFF. CDR3 DNA: TGTGCCAGCTCACCTGGCATGGGCACTGAAGCTTTCTTT.

The V call is TRBV6-5, the J call TRBJ2-7, with 8 bases matching TRBD2. The CDR3 is 15 amino acids. V trimming: 8 bases; J trimming: 7 bases; junction bases outside the gene matches: 16. Germline V gene data show CDR1 as MNHEY and CDR2 as SVGAGI. The CDR3 region is CASDPRTGLDWEQYV. The CDR3 coding sequence is TGTGCCAGCGACCCGAGAACGGGACTAGACTGGGAGCAGTACGTC.

The chain recombines TRBV11-3 with TRBJ1-1; 8 nucleotides align to TRBD1. Germline V gives CDR1 SGHNT, CDR2 YENEEA. After removal of 6 bases from V and 3 bases from J, the junction contained 3 bases not matched to a gene. CDR3 size: 13 residues. For the CDR3, the DNA is TGTGCCAGCAGGAACAGGGGGGACACTGAAGCTTTCTTT. Protein: CASRNRGDTEAFF.

The V call is TRBV11-3, the J call TRBJ2-1, with 9 bases aligning to TRBD2. The CDR3 consists of 15 residues. V trimming: 1 base; J trimming: 4 bases; junction bases outside the gene matches: 2. The germline gives CDR1 SGHNT, CDR2 YENEEA. In DNA, the CDR3 is TGTGCCAGCAGCTTAGTAGCGGGAGCTTACAATGAGCAGTTCTTC. As protein: CASSLVAGAYNEQFF.